The 9 T cell receptor beta chains below all came from one sample that was sequenced in a study of blood T cell repertoires in COVID-19. This table comes from immunoSEQ multiplex PCR, and its TCRdb copy is limited to in-frame clones, with some not included. The sample has approximately 220,000 clones, around 85% seen once. The specimen was peripheral blood. These TCRs come from an elderly woman with acute or convalescent COVID-19.

The J gene is TRBJ1-4, the V gene TRBV15; 8 positions agree with TRBD1. The J segment lost 1 base and the V segment lost 2 bases, leaving 3 bases of the junction unmatched. This CDR3 has 16 amino acids. CDR1 LNHNV and CDR2 YYDKDF come from the germline V gene (reference sequence). This CDR3 is CATSRFGTGTNEKLFF. Written as DNA, the CDR3 is TGTGCCACCAGCAGATTCGGGACAGGAACTAATGAAAAACTGTTTTTT.

The rearrangement joins TRBV19 to TRBJ2-1, with a weak D call TRBD1 (6 bases). The germline CDR1 and CDR2 sequences are LNHDA and SQIVND (reference sequence). The CDR3 runs to 13 residues. V dropped 6 bases and J dropped 7 bases, with 13 bases sitting between them. The CDR3 protein is CASSREQGNEQFF. The DNA of the CDR3 is TGTGCCAGTAGCCGGGAACAGGGAAATGAGCAGTTCTTC.

The rearrangement joins TRBV10-3 to TRBJ2-7; TRBD2 aligns across 8 bases. The CDR3 has 17 amino acids. The trim removed 6 bases at V and 0 bases at J, leaving 13 bases unmatched. Looked up from germline, CDR1 is ENHRY and CDR2 is SYGVKD. CDR3 bases: TGTGCCATCAGCGGACCGAGCGAGCGGGAGTACTCCTACGAGCAGTACTTC. It translates to CAISGPSEREYSYEQYF.

The chain recombines TRBV6-5 with TRBJ2-1, with TRBD2 identical over 8 bases. The V gene's germline CDR1 is MNHEY and CDR2 SVGAGI. The CDR3 has 14 amino acids. The trim removed 8 bases at V and 4 bases at J, leaving 7 bases unmatched. The CDR3 region is CASQSGGLYNEQFF. In DNA form, the CDR3 reads TGTGCCAGCCAGAGCGGGGGCCTATACAATGAGCAGTTCTTC.

V gene TRBV4-2 combines with J gene TRBJ1-1; D may be TRBD1 (5 bases). With 4 bases removed from V and 3 bases from J, the gap between germline ends came to 15 bases. The CDR3 loop spans 15 amino acids. Germline lookup yields CDR1 LGHNA and CDR2 YNFKEQ. The CDR3: CASSPRAGEDTEAFF. DNA for the CDR3: TGTGCCAGCAGCCCTAGAGCGGGGGAGGACACTGAAGCTTTCTTT.

This chain links TRBV19 with TRBJ2-1, with TRBD1 matching over 12 bases. This CDR3 spans 16 amino acids. The germline V gene encodes CDR1 LNHDA and CDR2 SQIVND (reference sequence). V shed 7 bases and J 4 bases; nucleotides not matched to a gene: 8. In nucleotides, the CDR3 is TGTGCCAGTACCCCCCGGGACAGGGGGCTATACAATGAGCAGTTCTTC. The encoded protein is CASTPRDRGLYNEQFF.

V gene TRBV10-3 combines with J gene TRBJ2-2; 7 bases agree with TRBD1. The CDR3 contains 15 residues. Germline loops: CDR1 ENHRY, CDR2 SYGVKD. V lost 5 bases, J lost 2 bases, and 5 bases stayed unmatched. The CDR3 region is CAISSGTANTGELFF. The CDR3 region has the DNA TGTGCCATCAGTTCCGGGACAGCCAACACCGGGGAGCTGTTTTTT.

The chain uses TRBV12-1 and TRBJ2-5; TRBD1 is the table's D call, not checked against the DNA. TRBV12-1 is annotated as a pseudogene. There are 16 residues in the CDR3. The CDR3 coding sequence is TGTGCCAGCAGCTTCCAAGACAGGTTGCGAGCGGAGACCCAGTACTTC. Translated: CASSFQDRLRAETQYF.

The rearrangement joins TRBV30 to TRBJ1-3; 7 bases match TRBD1. Trimming at V came to 5 bases and at J to 2 bases, leaving 6 bases not matched to a gene. This CDR3 has 14 residues. The germline V gene has CDR1 GTSNPN and CDR2 SVGIG (reference sequence). CDR3 residues: CAWGAGTAGNTIYF. The CDR3 DNA sequence: TGTGCCTGGGGGGCCGGGACAGCTGGAAACACCATATATTTT. The full variable domain, rest sourced from reference TRBV30 and TRBJ1-3, is SQTIHQWPATLVQPVGSPLSLECTVEGTSNPNLYWYRQAAGRGLQLLFYSVGIGQISSEVPQNLSASRPQDRQFILSSKKLLLSDSGFYLCAWGAGTAGNTIYFGEGSWLTVV.